Each of the 7 T cell receptor beta chains below was sequenced from the same sample in a study of T cells in Graves' hyperthyroidism and ophthalmopathy. TCR beta CDR3 region amplification was performed from RNA transcripts. HTBI primers were the set used in a first-round RT-PCR of the TCR CDR3. One entry per CDR3 protein, called by TCRdb with MiXCR from the multiplex PCR reads. The sample shows hundreds of thousands of distinct CDR3 sequences, about two fifths of them seen only once. Sample: blood. Receptors originate from a man between 18 and 35 years old with Graves' hyperthyroidism.

The genes are TRBV24-1 and TRBJ1-2, with TRBD1 as a possible D gene (6 bases). CDR1 and CDR2 (germline): KGHDR, SFDVKD. Trimming cost V 12 bases and J 6 bases, with 13 bases left between them. The CDR3 runs 11 residues. The DNA for the CDR3 is TGTGCCCCGAATGGGGACAATGGCTACACCTTC. It translates to CAPNGDNGYTF.

This clonotype appeared many times. The rearrangement joins TRBV19 to TRBJ2-7, with D possibly TRBD1 on 6 matching bases. Germline loops: CDR1 LNHDA, CDR2 SQIVND (reference sequence). Trimming removed 4 bases at V and 3 bases at J, with 7 bases between. CDR3 length equals 12 residues. The CDR3: CASSKTGYEQYF. The CDR3 nucleotides read TGTGCCAGTAGTAAGACAGGCTACGAGCAGTACTTC.

The chain carries TRBV12-3 or TRBV12-4 and TRBJ2-2; TRBD1 agrees at 7 bases. V was pared by 6 bases and J by 0 bases, with 10 bases of the junction left unmatched. This CDR3 has 17 residues. CDR3: CASRVDRLTSNTGELFF. DNA for the CDR3: TGTGCCAGCAGGGTGGACAGGCTGACATCGAACACCGGGGAGCTGTTTTTT.

This clonotype was seen repeatedly, ten times or more. This chain connects TRBV29-1 to TRBJ1-1, with D uncertain. V was shortened by 7 bases and J by 6 bases, with 12 bases between the two germline ends. This CDR3 region has 11 residues. The V gene's germline CDR1 is SQVTM and CDR2 ANQGSEA. The DNA of the CDR3 is TGCAGCGCTAAAGTGAATGCTGAAGCTTTCTTT. It yields the protein CSAKVNAEAFF.

The chain couples TRBV27 to TRBJ1-1; D is undetermined. The germline gives CDR1 MNHEY, CDR2 SMNVEV (reference sequence). Trimming took off 5 bases at V and 4 bases at J, with 11 bases between the two ends. The CDR3 consists of 13 residues. As DNA, the CDR3 is TGTGCCAGCAGTCCCGTGAAAGGCACTGAAGCTTTCTTT. It specifies CASSPVKGTEAFF.

The rearrangement links TRBV29-1 to TRBJ2-7, with D perhaps given as TRBD1 or TRBD2 (5 bases each). The CDR3 spans 14 residues. Trimming shortened V by 2 bases and J by 2 bases, and 13 bases separated the two germline ends. Germline CDR1 is SQVTM and CDR2 is ANQGSEA. CDR3 amino acids: CSVELGPIAYEQYF. CDR3 DNA sequence: TGCAGCGTTGAATTGGGACCGATAGCCTACGAGCAGTACTTC.

This clonotype was recorded at least ten times. This rearrangement joins TRBV9 to TRBJ2-5; D is ambiguous. The CDR3 sequence is 13 residues long. Germline assignment: CDR1 SGDLS and CDR2 YYNGEE. Trimming removed 0 bases at V and 4 bases at J, with 7 bases between. The CDR3 protein is CASSVDPLETQYF. In DNA form, the CDR3 reads TGTGCCAGCAGCGTAGACCCTCTAGAGACCCAGTACTTC.